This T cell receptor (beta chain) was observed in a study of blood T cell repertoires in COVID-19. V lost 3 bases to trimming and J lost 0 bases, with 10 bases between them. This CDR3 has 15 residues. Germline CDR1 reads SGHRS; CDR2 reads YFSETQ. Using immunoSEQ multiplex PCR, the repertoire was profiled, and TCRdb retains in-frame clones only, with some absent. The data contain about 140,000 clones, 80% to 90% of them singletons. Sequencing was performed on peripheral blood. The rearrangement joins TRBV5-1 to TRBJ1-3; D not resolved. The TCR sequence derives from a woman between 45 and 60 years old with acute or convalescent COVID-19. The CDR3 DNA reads TGCGCCAGCAGCTCCCTCGACACCTCTGGAAACACCATATATTTT. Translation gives CASSSLDTSGNTIYF.